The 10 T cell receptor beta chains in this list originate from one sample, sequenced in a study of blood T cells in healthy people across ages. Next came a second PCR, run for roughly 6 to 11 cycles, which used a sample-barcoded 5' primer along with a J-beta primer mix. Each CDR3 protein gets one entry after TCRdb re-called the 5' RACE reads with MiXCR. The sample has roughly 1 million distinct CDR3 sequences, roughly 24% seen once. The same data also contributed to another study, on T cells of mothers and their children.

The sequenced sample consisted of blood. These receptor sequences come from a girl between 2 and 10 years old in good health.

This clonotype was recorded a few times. The CDR3 coding sequence is TGTGCCAGCAGTTGGACAGGGACGAACACTGAAGCTTTCTTT. Translated: CASSWTGTNTEAFF. This chain connects TRBV6-5 to TRBJ1-1; 8 nucleotides line up with TRBD1. The trim removed 4 bases at V and 1 base at J, leaving 2 bases unmatched. Germline V gene data show CDR1 as MNHEY and CDR2 as SVGAGI. This CDR3 has 14 residues.

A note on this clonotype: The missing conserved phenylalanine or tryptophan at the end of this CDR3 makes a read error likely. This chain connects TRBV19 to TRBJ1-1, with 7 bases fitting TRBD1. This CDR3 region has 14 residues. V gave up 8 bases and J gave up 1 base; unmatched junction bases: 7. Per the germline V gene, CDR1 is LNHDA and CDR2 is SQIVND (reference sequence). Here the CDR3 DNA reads TGTGCCAGTTCCCGGACAGGCGAGAACACTGAAGCTTTCCTT. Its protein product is CASSRTGENTEAFL.

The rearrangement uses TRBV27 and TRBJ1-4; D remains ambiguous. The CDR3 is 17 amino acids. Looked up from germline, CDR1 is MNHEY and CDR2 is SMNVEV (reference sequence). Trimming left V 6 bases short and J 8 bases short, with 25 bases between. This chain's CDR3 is CASSNFGSDTRGEKLFF. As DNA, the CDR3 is TGTGCCAGCAGCAATTTCGGGTCAGACACCCGTGGGGAAAAACTGTTTTTT.

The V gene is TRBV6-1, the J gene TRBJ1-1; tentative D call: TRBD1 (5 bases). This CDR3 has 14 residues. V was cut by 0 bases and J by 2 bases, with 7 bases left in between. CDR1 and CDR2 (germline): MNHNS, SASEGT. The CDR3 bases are TGTGCCAGCAGTGAAGCGGACATTAACACTGAAGCTTTCTTT. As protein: CASSEADINTEAFF.

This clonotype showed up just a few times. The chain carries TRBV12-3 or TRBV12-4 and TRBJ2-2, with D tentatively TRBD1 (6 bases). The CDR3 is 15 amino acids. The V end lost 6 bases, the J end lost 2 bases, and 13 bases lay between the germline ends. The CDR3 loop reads CASRGQPLNTGELFF. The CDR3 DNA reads TGTGCCAGCAGAGGACAGCCGCTAAACACCGGGGAGCTGTTTTTT.

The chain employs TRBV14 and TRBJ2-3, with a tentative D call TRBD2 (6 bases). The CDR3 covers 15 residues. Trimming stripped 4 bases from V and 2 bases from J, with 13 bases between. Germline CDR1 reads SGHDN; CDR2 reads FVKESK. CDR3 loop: CASSPLGTYTDTQYF. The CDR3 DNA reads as TGTGCCAGCAGCCCCTTGGGGACTTACACAGATACGCAGTATTTT. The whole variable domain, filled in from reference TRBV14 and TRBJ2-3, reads EAGVTQFPSHSVIEKGQTVTLRCDPISGHDNLYWYRRVMGKEIKFLLHFVKESKQDESGMPNNRFLAERTGGTYSTLKVQPAELEDSGVYFCASSPLGTYTDTQYFGPGTRLTVL.

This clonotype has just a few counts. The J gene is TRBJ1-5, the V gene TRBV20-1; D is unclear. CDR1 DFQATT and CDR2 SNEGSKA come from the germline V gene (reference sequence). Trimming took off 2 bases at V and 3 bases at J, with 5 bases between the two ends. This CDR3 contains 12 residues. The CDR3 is CSARQFNQPQHF. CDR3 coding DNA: TGCAGTGCTAGACAATTCAATCAGCCCCAGCATTTT.

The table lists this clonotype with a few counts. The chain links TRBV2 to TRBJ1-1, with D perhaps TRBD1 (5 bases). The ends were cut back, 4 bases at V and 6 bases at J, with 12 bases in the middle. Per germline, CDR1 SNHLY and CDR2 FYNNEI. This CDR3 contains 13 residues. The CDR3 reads CASSVETDSEAFF. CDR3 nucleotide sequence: TGTGCCAGCAGTGTGGAGACAGATTCTGAAGCTTTCTTT. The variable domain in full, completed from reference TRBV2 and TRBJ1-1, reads EPEVTQTPSHQVTQMGQEVILRCVPISNHLYFYWYRQILGQKVEFLVSFYNNEISEKSEIFDDQFSVERPDGSNFTLKIRSTKLEDSAMYFCASSVETDSEAFFGQGTRLTVV.

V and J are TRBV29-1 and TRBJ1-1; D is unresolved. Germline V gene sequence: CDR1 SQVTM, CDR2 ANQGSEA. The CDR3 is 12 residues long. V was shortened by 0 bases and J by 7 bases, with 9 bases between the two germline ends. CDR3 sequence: CSVEERFLEAFF. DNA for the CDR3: TGCAGCGTTGAAGAAAGGTTTCTTGAAGCTTTCTTT.

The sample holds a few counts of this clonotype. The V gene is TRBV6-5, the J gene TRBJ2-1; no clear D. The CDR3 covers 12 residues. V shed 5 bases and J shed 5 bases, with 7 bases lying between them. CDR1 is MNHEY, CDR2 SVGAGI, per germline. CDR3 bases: TGTGCCAGCAGTCGGAGCGACAATGAGCAGTTCTTC. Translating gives CASSRSDNEQFF.